A single T cell receptor (beta chain) is shown here with its context. This clone was seen a handful of times. The antigen this receptor binds is unknown. No much larger clonotype is one base removed from it; base qualities were not supplied. This entry is derived from a study of beta chain features in type 1 diabetes (dated by TCRdb to between 2018 and 2020). Regarding the study in general: Patients and healthy donors did not differ in mean age, gender distribution, total cell number or subset yield. Whereas all 30 or so donors provided naive and central memory subsets, regulatory and stem cell-like memory subsets were isolated from just 8 patients and about 8 healthy donors. The study compared the TCRB repertoires of sorted circulating CD4+ T cell subsets in recently diagnosed type 1 diabetes patients with those in matched healthy donors. A total of 85 million to 140 million sorted cells were examined across all samples, and the number of cells per subset was strongly correlated with RNA yield.

All of the isolated RNA was reverse transcribed with the High Capacity cDNA Reverse Transcription Kit, so expressed TCRB transcripts were sequenced. Deep immunoSEQ sequencing was applied to naive, central memory and regulatory T cell samples, giving an average of roughly 3.3 million total reads per sample. After sorted cells were lysed in RLT buffer, RNA was extracted with DNase-treated RNeasy Micro or Mini kits, with the choice depending on cell number. Each cell subset was processed separately to prevent cross-contamination, with patient and healthy donor samples processed together. The immunoSEQ multiplex PCR was used to amplify TCRB sequences from cDNA, yielding 87-bp fragments that span the CDR3 region. Amplicons were sequenced on the Illumina HiSeq platform. In the authors' own workflow: Synthetic template baselines were used to correct PCR bias computationally, reads within Hamming distance 2 were collapsed, and singletons that could not be merged were discarded. Reads were aligned against IMGT to assign V, D and J genes, CDR3 length and insertions or deletions at six rearrangement sites. Within each subset, clonotype counts were normalized to the number of sorted cells before true diversity and Gini coefficients were calculated with the tcR R package. The overlap coefficient, calculated on TCRB nucleotide sequences, was used to quantify repertoire sharing. Out-of-frame TCRB sequences from naive cells were analyzed as a proxy for the pre-selection repertoire. TCRdb mirrors the immuneACCESS table, restricted to in-frame sequences. Some clones are absent from its copies; in checked studies, under half trace to an unresolved V gene, and the reason for the others is unknown. D and trimming come from the DNA, and the V and J calls and clone size come from that table. The sample data list 150,000 to 200,000 clones, and roughly 59% of these were observed just once. The ten biggest clones cover about 0.091% of the sample.

From the cysteine through the phenylalanine, the CDR3 covers 11 amino acids. Left in the record is the CDR3 DNA by itself, 33 bases read in frame from the first base. V and J are truncated by 2 bases and 1 base respectively, leaving an intervening sequence of 2 bases. Per the germline V gene (reference sequence), GTSNPN is the CDR1 and SVGIG is the CDR2. Each donor gave one peripheral blood draw, averaging around 120 mL, which was collected into heparinised tubes. Naive, central memory, regulatory and stem cell-like memory CD4+ T cells were sorted on a BD FACSAria II using a panel including CD45RO, CCR7, CD25, CD127, CD95 and CD27. A purity above 95% was achieved for all sorted populations. Right away, PBMCs were isolated by Lymphoprep density gradient centrifugation and were stained directly, with no culture step. Samples were stained and sorted in pairs, with one healthy donor and one patient per experiment, so that batch effects were minimized.

Summary of the overall study and its limitations: At VDJ recombination sites, type 1 diabetes patients had fewer insertions and more deleted nucleotides, which implies abnormalities in thymic rearrangement. Sequencing cDNA rather than genomic DNA could over-represent highly expressing activated cells, although activation and CD3 levels did not differ between groups. A moderate but significant shortening of TCRB CDR3 length was observed in type 1 diabetes patients in all four CD4+ subsets. Only small numbers of individuals were included in the HLA sub-analyses, which left unresolved whether HLA type had any influence on TCRB rearrangement. PCR might favor shorter templates, but patient and control samples were amplified and corrected together, so any skew would affect both groups equally. Naive, central memory and regulatory TCRB repertoires appeared more similar among patients than among healthy donors.

The sequenced sample was naive CD4+ T cells from blood. Per the publication, the cell subset or site label means: true naive CD4+ T cells. This receptor was identified in a man aged 25-40 years with type 1 diabetes. This receptor chain uses TRBV30 and TRBJ2-5; the D gene identity is not certain. The base sequence is TGTGCCTGGAGTTCCCAAGAGACCCAGTACTTC. This gives the protein CAWSSQETQYF. The CDR3 plus the reference TRBV30 and TRBJ2-5 genes for the other parts give the full variable domain: SQTIHQWPATLVQPVGSPLSLECTVEGTSNPNLYWYRQAAGRGLQLLFYSVGIGQISSEVPQNLSASRPQDRQFILSSKKLLLSDSGFYLCAWSSQETQYFGPGTRLLVL.